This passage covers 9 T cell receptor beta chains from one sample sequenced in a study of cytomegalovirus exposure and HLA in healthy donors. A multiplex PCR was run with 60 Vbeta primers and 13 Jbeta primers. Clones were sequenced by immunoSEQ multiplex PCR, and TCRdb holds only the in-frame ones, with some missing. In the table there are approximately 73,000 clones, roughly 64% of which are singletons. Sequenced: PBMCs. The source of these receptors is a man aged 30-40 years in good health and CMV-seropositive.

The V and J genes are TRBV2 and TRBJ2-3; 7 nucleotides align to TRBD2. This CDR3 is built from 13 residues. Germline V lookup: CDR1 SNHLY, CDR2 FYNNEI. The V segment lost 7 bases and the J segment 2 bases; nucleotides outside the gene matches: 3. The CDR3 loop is CASTGLVTDTQYF. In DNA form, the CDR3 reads TGTGCCAGCACAGGACTAGTCACAGATACGCAGTATTTT. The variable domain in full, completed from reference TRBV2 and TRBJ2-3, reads EPEVTQTPSHQVTQMGQEVILRCVPISNHLYFYWYRQILGQKVEFLVSFYNNEISEKSEIFDDQFSVERPDGSNFTLKIRSTKLEDSAMYFCASTGLVTDTQYFGPGTRLTVL.

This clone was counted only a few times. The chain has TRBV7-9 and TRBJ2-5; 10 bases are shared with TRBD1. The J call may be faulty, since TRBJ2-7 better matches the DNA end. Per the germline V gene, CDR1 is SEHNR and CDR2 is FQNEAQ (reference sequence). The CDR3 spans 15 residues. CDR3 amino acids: CASSNRDRGHYEQYF. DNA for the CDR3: TGTGCCAGCAGCAACCGGGACAGGGGTCACTACGAGCAGTACTTC.

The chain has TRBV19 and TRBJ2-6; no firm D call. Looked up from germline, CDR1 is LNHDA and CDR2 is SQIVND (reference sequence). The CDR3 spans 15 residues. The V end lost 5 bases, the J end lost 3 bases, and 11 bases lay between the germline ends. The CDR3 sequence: CASSHPPGGANVLTF. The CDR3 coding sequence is TGTGCCAGTAGTCACCCCCCAGGTGGGGCCAACGTCCTGACTTTC.

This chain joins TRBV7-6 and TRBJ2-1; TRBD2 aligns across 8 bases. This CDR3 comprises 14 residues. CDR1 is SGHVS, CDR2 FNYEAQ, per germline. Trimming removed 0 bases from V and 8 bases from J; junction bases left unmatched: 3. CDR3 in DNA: TGTGCCAGCAGCTTAGCCTCGCGGGGGGATGAGCAGTTCTTC. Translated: CASSLASRGDEQFF. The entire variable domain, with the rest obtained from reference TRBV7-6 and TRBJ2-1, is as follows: GAGVSQSPRYKVTKRGQDVALRCDPISGHVSLYWYRQALGQGPEFLTYFNYEAQQDKSGLPNDRFSAERPEGSISTLTIQRTEQRDSAMYRCASSLASRGDEQFFGPGTRLTVL.

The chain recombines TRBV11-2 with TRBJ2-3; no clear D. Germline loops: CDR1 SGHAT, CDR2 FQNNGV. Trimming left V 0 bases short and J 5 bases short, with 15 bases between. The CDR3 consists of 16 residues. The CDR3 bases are TGTGCCAGCAGCTTAGATCCCGATCTCGAGGTAGATACGCAGTATTTT. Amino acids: CASSLDPDLEVDTQYF.

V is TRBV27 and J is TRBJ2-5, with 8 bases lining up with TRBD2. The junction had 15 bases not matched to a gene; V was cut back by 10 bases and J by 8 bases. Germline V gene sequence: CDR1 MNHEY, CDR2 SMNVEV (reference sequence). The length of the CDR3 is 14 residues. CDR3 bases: TGTGCCACCTCTCCGGGACTAGGGAAAGGAACCCAGTACTTC. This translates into CATSPGLGKGTQYF.

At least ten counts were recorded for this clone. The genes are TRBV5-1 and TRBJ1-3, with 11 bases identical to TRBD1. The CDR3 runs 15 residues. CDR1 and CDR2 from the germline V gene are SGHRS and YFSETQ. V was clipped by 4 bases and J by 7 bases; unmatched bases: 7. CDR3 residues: CASSRGQGDGNTIYF. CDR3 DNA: TGCGCCAGCAGCCGGGGACAGGGGGACGGGAACACCATATATTTT.

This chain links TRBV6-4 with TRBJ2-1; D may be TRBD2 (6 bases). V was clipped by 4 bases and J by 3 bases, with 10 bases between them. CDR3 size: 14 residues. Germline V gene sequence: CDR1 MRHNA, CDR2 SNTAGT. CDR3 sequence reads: CASSVASDYNEQFF. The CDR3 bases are TGTGCCAGCAGTGTGGCTAGCGACTACAATGAGCAGTTCTTC.

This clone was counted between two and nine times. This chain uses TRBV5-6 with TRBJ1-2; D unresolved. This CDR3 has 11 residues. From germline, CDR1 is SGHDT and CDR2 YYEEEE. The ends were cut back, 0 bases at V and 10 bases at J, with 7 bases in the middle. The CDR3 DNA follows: TGTGCCAGCAGCTTGGGCTTGGCCTACACCTTC. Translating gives CASSLGLAYTF. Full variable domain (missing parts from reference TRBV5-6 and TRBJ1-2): DAGVTQSPTHLIKTRGQQVTLRCSPKSGHDTVSWYQQALGQGPQFIFQYYEEEERQRGNFPDRFSGHQFPNYSSELNVNALLLGDSALYLCASSLGLAYTFGSGTRLTVV.